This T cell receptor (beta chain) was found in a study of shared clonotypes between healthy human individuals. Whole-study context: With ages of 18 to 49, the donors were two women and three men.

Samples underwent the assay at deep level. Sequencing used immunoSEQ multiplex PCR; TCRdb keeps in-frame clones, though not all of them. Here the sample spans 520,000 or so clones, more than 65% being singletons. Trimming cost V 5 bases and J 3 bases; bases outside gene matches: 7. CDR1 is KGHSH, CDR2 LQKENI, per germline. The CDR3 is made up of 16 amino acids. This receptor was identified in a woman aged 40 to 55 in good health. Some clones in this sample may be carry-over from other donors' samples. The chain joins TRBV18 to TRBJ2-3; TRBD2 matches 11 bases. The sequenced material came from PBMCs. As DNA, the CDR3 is TGTGCCAGCTCAATACTAGCGGGAGAGACGACAGATACGCAGTATTTT. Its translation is CASSILAGETTDTQYF.